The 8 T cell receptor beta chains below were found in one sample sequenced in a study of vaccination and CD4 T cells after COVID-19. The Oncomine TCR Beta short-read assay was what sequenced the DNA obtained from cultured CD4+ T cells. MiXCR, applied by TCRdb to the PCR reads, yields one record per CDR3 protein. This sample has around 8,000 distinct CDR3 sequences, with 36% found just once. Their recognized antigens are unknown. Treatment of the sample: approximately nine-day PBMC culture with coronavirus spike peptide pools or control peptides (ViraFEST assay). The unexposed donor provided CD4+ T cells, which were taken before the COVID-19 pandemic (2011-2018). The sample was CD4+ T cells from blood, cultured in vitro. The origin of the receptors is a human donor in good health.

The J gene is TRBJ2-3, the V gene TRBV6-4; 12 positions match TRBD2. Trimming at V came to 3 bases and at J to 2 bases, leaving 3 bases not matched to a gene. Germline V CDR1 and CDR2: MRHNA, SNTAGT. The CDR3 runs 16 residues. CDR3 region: CASSETSGGSTDTQYF. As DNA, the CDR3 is TGTGCCAGCAGTGAGACTAGCGGGGGTTCCACAGATACGCAGTATTTT.

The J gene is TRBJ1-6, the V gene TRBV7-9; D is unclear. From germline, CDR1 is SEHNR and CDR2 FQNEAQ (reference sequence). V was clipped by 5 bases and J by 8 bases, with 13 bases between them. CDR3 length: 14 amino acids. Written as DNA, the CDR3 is TGTGCCAGCAGCCTAATATACTTGGATTCACCCCTCCACTTT. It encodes CASSLIYLDSPLHF. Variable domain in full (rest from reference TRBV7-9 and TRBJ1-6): DTGVSQNPRHKITKRGQNVTFRCDPISEHNRLYWYRQTLGQGPEFLTYFQNEAQLEKSRLLSDRFSAERPKGSFSTLEIQRTEQGDSAMYLCASSLIYLDSPLHFGNGTRLTVT.

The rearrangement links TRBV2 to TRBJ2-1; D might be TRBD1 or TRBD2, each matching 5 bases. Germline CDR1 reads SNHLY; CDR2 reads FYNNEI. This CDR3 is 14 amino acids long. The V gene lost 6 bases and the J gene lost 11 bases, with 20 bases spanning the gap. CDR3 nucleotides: TGTGCCAGCAGGGAACGGTCAACCCGGGACCAGCAGTTCTTC. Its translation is CASRERSTRDQQFF. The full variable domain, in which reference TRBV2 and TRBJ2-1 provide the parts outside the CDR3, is EPEVTQTPSHQVTQMGQEVILRCVPISNHLYFYWYRQILGQKVEFLVSFYNNEISEKSEIFDDQFSVERPDGSNFTLKIRSTKLEDSAMYFCASRERSTRDQQFFGPGTRLTVL.

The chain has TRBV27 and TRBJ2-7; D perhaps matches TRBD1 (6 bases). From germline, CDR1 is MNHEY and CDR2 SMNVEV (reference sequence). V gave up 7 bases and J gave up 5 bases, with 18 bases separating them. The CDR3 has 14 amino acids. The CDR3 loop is CASISWGRGNEQYF. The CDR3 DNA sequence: TGTGCCAGCATTTCGTGGGGGCGTGGGAACGAGCAGTACTTC.

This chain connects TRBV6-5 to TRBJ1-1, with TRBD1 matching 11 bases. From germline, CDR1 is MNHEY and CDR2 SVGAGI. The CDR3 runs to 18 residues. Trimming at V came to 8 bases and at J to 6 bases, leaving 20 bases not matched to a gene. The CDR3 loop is CASGLSDRGQMYRAEAFF. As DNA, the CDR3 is TGTGCCAGCGGTTTATCGGACAGGGGGCAAATGTATCGAGCTGAAGCTTTCTTT.

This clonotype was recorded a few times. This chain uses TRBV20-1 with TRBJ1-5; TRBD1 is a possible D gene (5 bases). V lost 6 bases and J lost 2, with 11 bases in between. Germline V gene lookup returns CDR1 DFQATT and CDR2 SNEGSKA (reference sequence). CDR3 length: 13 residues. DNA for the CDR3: TGCAGTGCAGGAGGCAGGGGCAATCAGCCCCAGCATTTT. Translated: CSAGGRGNQPQHF.

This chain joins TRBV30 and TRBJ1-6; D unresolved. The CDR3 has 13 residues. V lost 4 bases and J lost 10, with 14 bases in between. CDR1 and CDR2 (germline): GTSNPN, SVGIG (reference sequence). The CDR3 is CAWNWGDGSPLHF. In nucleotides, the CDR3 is TGTGCCTGGAATTGGGGTGATGGCTCACCCCTCCACTTT.

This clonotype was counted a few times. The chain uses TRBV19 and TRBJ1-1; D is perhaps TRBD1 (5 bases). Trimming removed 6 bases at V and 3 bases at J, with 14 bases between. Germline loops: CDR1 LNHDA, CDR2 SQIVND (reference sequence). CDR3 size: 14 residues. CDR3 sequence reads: CASSEGILDTEAFF. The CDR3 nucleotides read TGTGCCAGTAGCGAGGGGATCTTGGACACTGAAGCTTTCTTT.